These T cell receptor beta chains were read from a single sample in a study of CXCR3-negative and CXCR3-positive naive CD8 T cells. TCRdb derives one entry per CDR3 protein from the 5' RACE reads, leaving out DNA. This sample's table has approximately 100,000 distinct CDR3 sequences. Sequenced input: naive CXCR3- CD8+ T cells from blood. Source of these receptors: a human donor in good health. Some clones in this sample may be carry-over from other donors' samples. CDR3s include the opening cysteine and the closing phenylalanine or tryptophan. The order of the fields is CDR3 length, V gene, clone size, J gene, CDR3 protein. A row's size may be missing; if present it is once, few, many or a size class.

CDR3 length: 17
V gene: TRBV11-2
clone size: .
J gene: TRBJ2-3
CDR3 protein: CASSFPWGTGGTDTQYF

CDR3 length: 12
V gene: TRBV15
clone size: .
J gene: TRBJ2-1
CDR3 protein: CATSRKGAQQFF

CDR3 length: 15
V gene: TRBV9
clone size: .
J gene: TRBJ2-1
CDR3 protein: CASSVGLAGEHEQFF

CDR3 length: 14
V gene: TRBV29-1
clone size: .
J gene: TRBJ1-2
CDR3 protein: CSVDEGWSNYGYTF

CDR3 length: 12
V gene: TRBV5-6
clone size: .
J gene: TRBJ2-7
CDR3 protein: CASSSGVGEQYF

CDR3 length: 17
V gene: TRBV7-9
clone size: .
J gene: TRBJ2-7
CDR3 protein: CASSPTRGTGSSYEQYF

CDR3 length: 16
V gene: TRBV21-1
clone size: .
J gene: TRBJ1-1
CDR3 protein: CASSKQGGIMNTEAFF

CDR3 length: 17
V gene: TRBV29-1
clone size: .
J gene: TRBJ2-7
CDR3 protein: CSVEDRTGASGSYEQYF

CDR3 length: 17
V gene: TRBV23-1
clone size: .
J gene: TRBJ1-1
CDR3 protein: CASSTTNSGTGNTEAFF

CDR3 length: 12
V gene: TRBV27
clone size: .
J gene: TRBJ2-1
CDR3 protein: CASSLSGTAEFF

CDR3 length: 13
V gene: TRBV29-1
clone size: .
J gene: TRBJ2-3
CDR3 protein: CSVPRGGTDTQYF

CDR3 length: 13
V gene: TRBV6-5
clone size: .
J gene: TRBJ2-2
CDR3 protein: CASSYAYTGELLF

CDR3 length: 13
V gene: TRBV7-9
clone size: .
J gene: TRBJ2-4
CDR3 protein: CASSDVALNIRYF

CDR3 length: 15
V gene: TRBV7-9
clone size: .
J gene: TRBJ2-5
CDR3 protein: CASRDRGTPGETQYF

CDR3 length: 14
V gene: TRBV14
clone size: .
J gene: TRBJ1-1
CDR3 protein: CASSLPNVNTEAFF

CDR3 length: 17
V gene: TRBV28
clone size: .
J gene: TRBJ2-3
CDR3 protein: CASRPTGTSGITDTQYF

CDR3 length: 17
V gene: TRBV7-2
clone size: .
J gene: TRBJ2-6
CDR3 protein: CASSLARGGPGANVLTF

CDR3 length: 14
V gene: TRBV7-2
clone size: .
J gene: TRBJ1-1
CDR3 protein: CASTLTGWNTEAFF

CDR3 length: 17
V gene: TRBV5-1
clone size: .
J gene: TRBJ2-1
CDR3 protein: CASSLEGAGSSYNEQFF

CDR3 length: 16
V gene: TRBV4-2
clone size: .
J gene: TRBJ2-3
CDR3 protein: CASSQGRLASTDTQYF

CDR3 length: 14
V gene: TRBV7-6
clone size: .
J gene: TRBJ2-7
CDR3 protein: CASSATGGSYEQYF

CDR3 length: 13
V gene: TRBV5-4
clone size: medium-sized
J gene: TRBJ2-7
CDR3 protein: CASSLDRGYEQYF

CDR3 length: 14
V gene: TRBV29-1
clone size: .
J gene: TRBJ2-7
CDR3 protein: CSVGGLAGPYEQYF

CDR3 length: 17
V gene: TRBV5-5
clone size: .
J gene: TRBJ2-1
CDR3 protein: CASSFLTLAGVNNEQFF

CDR3 length: 12
V gene: TRBV7-6
clone size: .
J gene: TRBJ2-1
CDR3 protein: CASSLRSNEQFF

CDR3 length: 14
V gene: TRBV28
clone size: .
J gene: TRBJ2-2
CDR3 protein: CASTPTGRVGELFF

CDR3 length: 12
V gene: TRBV12-3/TRBV12-4
clone size: .
J gene: TRBJ1-1
CDR3 protein: CASTRANVEAFF

CDR3 length: 13
V gene: TRBV9
clone size: .
J gene: TRBJ2-1
CDR3 protein: CASSERSYNEQFF